The next 32 T cell receptor beta chains were all read from a single sample in a study of CD8 T cells in Susac syndrome. Random hexamers primed reverse transcription of 0.5 to 1 ug RNA. TCRdb re-called the immunoSEQ multiplex PCR reads with MiXCR, one entry per CDR3 protein. The sample lists 150,000 to 180,000 distinct CDR3 sequences, approximately 95% occurring once. The sample comprised CD4+ T cells from PBMCs. These receptors came from a human donor with Susac syndrome.

The chain links TRBV20-1 to TRBJ2-1, with a tentative D call TRBD1 (5 bases). Trimming cost V 4 bases and J 1 base, with 17 bases left between them. CDR3 length equals 16 residues. Germline CDR1 and CDR2: DFQATT and SNEGSKA (reference sequence). CDR3 residues: CSAKGQTTGSYNEQFF. The CDR3 bases are TGCAGTGCTAAAGGACAAACGACTGGGTCCTACAATGAGCAGTTCTTC.

The chain is built from TRBV20-1 and TRBJ2-7, with TRBD1 identical over 8 bases. Germline V CDR1 and CDR2: DFQATT, SNEGSKA (reference sequence). The CDR3 length is 15 residues. The trim removed 6 bases at V and 3 bases at J, leaving 13 bases unmatched. This chain's CDR3 is CSARAPGQGVYEQYF. The DNA for the CDR3 is TGCAGTGCCCGGGCCCCCGGACAGGGAGTCTACGAGCAGTACTTC.

CDR3 DNA: TGTGCCAGCAGCTTAGAACCACAGGGCGCACACGAGCAGTACTTC. This sequence encodes CASSLEPQGAHEQYF. The chain is built from TRBV7-4 and TRBJ2-7; D might be TRBD1 (6 bases). CDR1 and CDR2 from the germline V gene are SGHVT and SQSDAQ. The ends were cut back, 1 base at V and 5 bases at J, with 15 bases in the middle. The CDR3 covers 15 residues.

V and J are TRBV20-1 and TRBJ1-5, with 12 positions matching TRBD1. V lost 1 base and J lost 5; bases outside the gene matches: 3. Germline values: CDR1 DFQATT, CDR2 SNEGSKA (reference sequence). This CDR3 is 15 amino acids long. Written as DNA, the CDR3 is TGCAGTGCTAGAGGGGGGACAGGGGGCGATCAGCCCCAGCATTTT. Protein product: CSARGGTGGDQPQHF.

The rearrangement uses TRBV20-1 and TRBJ1-5; no clear D. Trimming cost V 1 base and J 5 bases, with 12 bases left between them. Germline assignment: CDR1 DFQATT and CDR2 SNEGSKA (reference sequence). The length of the CDR3 is 14 residues. This CDR3 reads CSARAGGRDQPQHF. CDR3 bases: TGCAGTGCTAGAGCGGGAGGGCGAGATCAGCCCCAGCATTTT.

V gene TRBV28 combines with J gene TRBJ2-7; 12 positions agree with TRBD2. V lost 7 bases to trimming and J lost 9 bases; unmatched junction nucleotides: 7. The germline CDR1 and CDR2 sequences are MDHEN and SYDVKM. CDR3 length: 13 amino acids. CDR3 sequence (DNA): TGTGCCAGCACCACGACTAGCGGGGGCGCGCAGTACTTC. This translates into CASTTTSGGAQYF.

This chain uses TRBV20-1 with TRBJ2-2; D remains ambiguous. The length of the CDR3 is 15 residues. V was cut by 3 bases and J by 1 base, with 12 bases left in between. CDR1 DFQATT and CDR2 SNEGSKA come from the germline V gene (reference sequence). The CDR3, as DNA: TGCAGTGCTAGTGTTGGGAATGTGAACACCGGGGAGCTGTTTTTT. Translation: CSASVGNVNTGELFF.

The chain links TRBV29-1 to TRBJ2-5; 7 bases map to TRBD2. The CDR3 is made up of 14 amino acids. Germline V gives CDR1 SQVTM, CDR2 ANQGSEA. Trimming at V came to 7 bases and at J to 7 bases, leaving 15 bases not matched to a gene. The CDR3 protein is CSARTRDYEGTQYF. In DNA form, the CDR3 reads TGCAGCGCCCGAACTCGGGACTACGAGGGGACCCAGTACTTC.

The J gene is TRBJ2-5, the V gene TRBV20-1, with TRBD2 as a possible D gene (7 bases). Trimming took off 6 bases at V and 4 bases at J, with 18 bases between the two ends. CDR1 DFQATT and CDR2 SNEGSKA come from the germline V gene (reference sequence). The CDR3 runs 14 residues. CDR3 sequence: CSAKTGRGRETQYF. For the CDR3, the DNA is TGCAGTGCGAAAACAGGGAGGGGAAGAGAGACCCAGTACTTC.

This clonotype is a singleton in its sample. The chain employs TRBV6-2 or TRBV6-3 and TRBJ2-5; D possibly corresponds to TRBD2 (6 bases). Trimming pared 4 bases from V and 1 base from J, leaving 13 bases between. This CDR3 contains 15 residues. CDR1 and CDR2 from the germline V gene are MNHEY and SVGEGT. The chain's CDR3 is CASSFPRRGQETQYF. The CDR3 bases are TGTGCCAGCAGTTTCCCGAGGAGGGGCCAAGAGACCCAGTACTTC.

The gene calls are TRBV5-1 and TRBJ1-5, with a possible D match to TRBD1 (6 bases). Germline CDR1 reads SGHRS; CDR2 reads YFSETQ. CDR3 length equals 14 residues. Trimming removed 0 bases at V and 6 bases at J, with 10 bases between. The CDR3 bases are TGCGCCAGCAGCTTGGGGGGCAGGGGTCAGCCCCAGCATTTT. The encoded protein is CASSLGGRGQPQHF.

The chain links TRBV15 to TRBJ2-3; D gene ambiguous. V lost 3 bases to trimming and J lost 0 bases, with 16 bases between them. In germline, CDR1 is LNHNV, CDR2 YYDKDF (reference sequence). The CDR3 loop spans 17 amino acids. The CDR3 DNA is TGTGCCACCAGCAGGTCTTTAGCTCCAAGGAGCACAGATACGCAGTATTTT. It translates to CATSRSLAPRSTDTQYF.

The chain has TRBV5-4 and TRBJ2-1; D is unresolved. The CDR3 loop spans 13 amino acids. CDR1 is SGHNT, CDR2 YYREEE, per germline (reference sequence). The germline V and J ends were trimmed by 5 bases and 5 bases, with 11 bases remaining between them. The CDR3: CASRPGKDNEQFF. The CDR3 DNA sequence: TGTGCCAGCAGGCCAGGCAAGGACAATGAGCAGTTCTTC.

The CDR3 DNA sequence: TGCAGCGGCTACGGACCCGCGAACACCGGGGAGCTGTTTTTT. Its translation: CSGYGPANTGELFF. V and J are TRBV29-1 and TRBJ2-2; D is undetermined. CDR3 length: 14 residues. Germline V gives CDR1 SQVTM, CDR2 ANQGSEA. V dropped 7 bases and J dropped 0 bases, with 12 bases sitting between them.

The V gene is TRBV12-5, the J gene TRBJ2-3; D is ambiguous. The CDR3 sequence is 14 residues long. Germline V gives CDR1 LGHNT, CDR2 FRNRAP. V dropped 1 base and J dropped 2 bases, with 7 bases sitting between them. The chain's CDR3 is CASGLGSTTDTQYF. The CDR3 bases are TGTGCTAGTGGTTTGGGCAGCACCACAGATACGCAGTATTTT.

The chain combines TRBV20-1 with TRBJ2-2; D is perhaps TRBD2 (5 bases). From germline, CDR1 is DFQATT and CDR2 SNEGSKA (reference sequence). The CDR3 runs to 14 residues. Trimming pared 1 base from V and 6 bases from J, leaving 12 bases between. The DNA for the CDR3 is TGCAGTGCTAGAGGGACGGGGTTGCCCGGGGAGCTGTTTTTT. Translating gives CSARGTGLPGELFF.

The rearrangement links TRBV27 to TRBJ2-7; weak D call: TRBD1 (6 bases). Trimming took off 3 bases at V and 3 bases at J, with 15 bases between the two ends. This CDR3 region has 15 residues. Germline CDR1 is MNHEY and CDR2 is SMNVEV (reference sequence). This CDR3 is CASSFRSADSYEQYF. As DNA, the CDR3 is TGTGCCAGCAGTTTTAGGTCCGCGGACAGCTACGAGCAGTACTTC.

The chain links TRBV5-4 to TRBJ2-5; TRBD2 matches 8 bases. The CDR3 covers 15 residues. The V gene end was trimmed by 0 bases and the J gene end by 5 bases; junction bases not matched to a gene: 6. Germline V gene data show CDR1 as SGHNT and CDR2 as YYREEE (reference sequence). The CDR3 DNA is TGTGCCAGCAGCTTGGGGTTCGGGGGGGCTGAGACCCAGTACTTC. It translates to CASSLGFGGAETQYF. Filled out from reference TRBV5-4 and TRBJ2-5, the complete variable domain reads ETGVTQSPTHLIKTRGQQVTLRCSSQSGHNTVSWYQQALGQGPQFIFQYYREEENGRGNFPPRFSGLQFPNYSSELNVNALELDDSALYLCASSLGFGGAETQYFGPGTRLLVL.

This rearrangement joins TRBV11-2 to TRBJ2-7; D is unresolved. The ends were cut back, 1 base at V and 5 bases at J, with 18 bases in the middle. CDR1 SGHAT and CDR2 FQNNGV come from the germline V gene. CDR3 length: 16 amino acids. CDR3 nucleotide sequence: TGTGCCAGCAGCTTAGGCGTCCAGCTTCCGTGGAACGAGCAGTACTTC. Translating gives CASSLGVQLPWNEQYF.

V is TRBV21-1 and J is TRBJ1-1; the DNA was not used to check the table's D call, TRBD1. TRBV21-1 is shown as a pseudogene. The CDR3 is made up of 15 amino acids. Here the CDR3 reads CASSPWRQGHTEAFF. CDR3 bases: TGTGCCAGCAGCCCATGGCGACAGGGCCACACTGAAGCTTTCTTT.

This sequence joins TRBV9 and TRBJ2-3; maybe TRBD2 (5 bases). Per germline, CDR1 SGDLS and CDR2 YYNGEE. This CDR3 spans 15 amino acids. V was trimmed by 4 bases and J by 6 bases, leaving 18 bases between them. The DNA of the CDR3 is TGTGCCAGCAGCCCAGGACTGGAGTTACCCGATACGCAGTATTTT. Protein product: CASSPGLELPDTQYF.

V gene TRBV7-2 combines with J gene TRBJ1-2, with 8 positions matching TRBD1. CDR1 SGHTA and CDR2 FQGNSA come from the germline V gene. This CDR3 region has 14 residues. Germline trimming cut 3 bases from V and 6 bases from J; bases unmatched to any gene: 6. CDR3 protein: CASSLGRGRDGYTF. The CDR3 bases are TGTGCCAGCAGCTTGGGCAGGGGGCGGGATGGCTACACCTTC.

This chain joins TRBV29-1 and TRBJ1-1; D may be TRBD1 (5 bases). V was clipped by 2 bases and J by 1 base, with 8 bases between them. The length of the CDR3 is 13 residues. Germline V gene lookup returns CDR1 SQVTM and CDR2 ANQGSEA. The CDR3 loop reads CSVESGTNTEAFF. Written as DNA, the CDR3 is TGCAGCGTTGAATCAGGGACGAACACTGAAGCTTTCTTT.

CDR3 DNA: TGTGCCAGCTCACCAAACACAGATACGCAGTATTTT. This codes for CASSPNTDTQYF. This sequence joins TRBV18 and TRBJ2-3, with D unclear. Trimming removed 2 bases at V and 2 bases at J, with 2 bases between. CDR1 is KGHSH and CDR2 is LQKENI in the germline V gene. CDR3 length equals 12 residues.

Regarding this clonotype: Compared with germline, one end of the junction differs, possibly owing to a read error. This chain uses TRBV12-3 or TRBV12-4 with TRBJ1-2; 7 bases line up with TRBD1. The CDR3 sequence is 13 residues long. CDR3 nucleotides: TGTGCCAGCAGTTTAAGAGGACAGGTGTCGCTTTTCTTC. Amino acids: CASSLRGQVSLFF.

J is TRBJ1-1 and V is TRBV20-1, with D possibly being TRBD1 (6 bases). Germline loops: CDR1 DFQATT, CDR2 SNEGSKA (reference sequence). V was cut by 2 bases and J by 3 bases, with 13 bases left in between. CDR3 length: 14 residues. In nucleotides, the CDR3 is TGCAGTGCTAGACGGGGGGCGGTAGACACTGAAGCTTTCTTT. As protein: CSARRGAVDTEAFF.

The chain has TRBV20-1 and TRBJ2-1; D gene unclear. This CDR3 has 10 residues. The V gene lost 4 bases and the J gene lost 8 bases, with 6 bases spanning the gap. The germline CDR1 and CDR2 sequences are DFQATT and SNEGSKA (reference sequence). CDR3 nucleotide sequence: TGCAGTGCTATCGACCATGAGCAGTTCTTC. Translated, it gives CSAIDHEQFF.

The chain links TRBV7-9 to TRBJ2-1; a possible D gene is TRBD2 (5 bases). The V and J ends lost 3 bases and 7 bases respectively, with 7 bases between them. CDR1 SEHNR and CDR2 FQNEAQ come from the germline V gene (reference sequence). The CDR3 has 12 amino acids. CDR3 nucleotide sequence: TGTGCCAGCAGCTTGACGGGGAATGAGCAGTTCTTC. Protein sequence: CASSLTGNEQFF.

The V call is TRBV9, the J call TRBJ1-1; possibly TRBD1 for D (5 bases). Looked up from germline, CDR1 is SGDLS and CDR2 is YYNGEE. The V end was cut by 4 bases, the J end by 8 bases, with 15 bases between. The CDR3 consists of 13 residues. The CDR3 DNA reads as TGTGCCAGCAGCTACGCCGGGGCCACGGAAGCTTTCTTT. Translation gives CASSYAGATEAFF.

This chain joins TRBV7-2 and TRBJ1-5; no clear D. Trimming left V 5 bases short and J 7 bases short, with 12 bases between. Per germline, CDR1 SGHTA and CDR2 FQGNSA. This CDR3 has 13 residues. The CDR3 DNA reads TGTGCCAGCAGCCCCGCTACAAGACAGCCCCAGCATTTT. Protein sequence: CASSPATRQPQHF.

J is TRBJ1-2 and V is TRBV5-1, with 12 bases lining up with TRBD1. The trim removed 4 bases at V and 3 bases at J, leaving 7 bases unmatched. Germline V gives CDR1 SGHRS, CDR2 YFSETQ. The CDR3 length is 16 residues. The CDR3 sequence is CASSRGQGAQDYGYTF. Written as DNA, the CDR3 is TGCGCCAGCAGCAGGGGACAGGGGGCGCAGGACTATGGCTACACCTTC.

This clonotype has a single count. This chain connects TRBV9 to TRBJ1-1, with D hard to call. V lost 0 bases to trimming and J lost 4 bases, with 7 bases between them. CDR3 length: 13 residues. Germline CDR1 SGDLS, CDR2 YYNGEE. CDR3 in DNA: TGTGCCAGCAGCGTAGAGTGGAGCACTGAAGCTTTCTTT. This codes for CASSVEWSTEAFF.